These 7 T cell receptor beta chains share one sample of origin, sequenced in a study of identical twins. TCRdb reprocessed the 5' RACE reads with MiXCR, giving one entry per CDR3 protein. The repertoire holds hundreds of thousands of distinct CDR3 sequences, with 5.5% to 6.5% as singletons. The sample taken for sequencing was naive T cells sorted from blood. These receptor sequences come from a man younger than 35 in good health.

The chain is built from TRBV12-5 and TRBJ2-3; 7 bases are a match to TRBD2. The CDR3 length is 14 residues. From germline, CDR1 is LGHNT and CDR2 FRNRAP. J gave up 3 bases and V 5 bases, and 5 bases lay outside the gene matches. CDR3 residues: CASGLGLDTDTQYF. CDR3 in DNA: TGTGCTAGTGGTCTCGGACTAGATACAGATACGCAGTATTTT.

This clonotype was observed at least ten times. V and J are TRBV20-1 and TRBJ2-1, with 10 bases identical to TRBD1. The CDR3 totals 17 residues. Losses at the gene ends were 5 bases for V and 0 bases for J; bases not matched to a gene: 10. Germline CDR1 reads DFQATT; CDR2 reads SNEGSKA (reference sequence). In DNA, the CDR3 is TGCAGTGCTGACGGGACAGGGGTACCCATCTCCTACAATGAGCAGTTCTTC. Its protein is CSADGTGVPISYNEQFF.

The sample holds a few counts of this clonotype. The chain is built from TRBV20-1 and TRBJ1-2; tentative D call: TRBD1 (6 bases). Deletions cut 6 bases from V and 7 bases from J, with 12 bases between. Germline V CDR1 and CDR2: DFQATT, SNEGSKA (reference sequence). CDR3 size: 11 residues. The CDR3 region is CSAEEGGGYTF. The CDR3 nucleotides are TGCAGTGCCGAAGAAGGGGGTGGCTACACCTTC.

The chain joins TRBV6-5 to TRBJ2-5; 10 bases map to TRBD2. V gave up 2 bases and J gave up 2 bases; unmatched junction bases: 5. CDR3 length: 16 amino acids. CDR1 and CDR2 (germline): MNHEY, SVGAGI. The DNA for the CDR3 is TGTGCCAGCAGTTACGGTAGCGGGAGGCGGCAAGAGACCCAGTACTTC. This gives the protein CASSYGSGRRQETQYF.

Many counts were recorded for this clonotype. This chain joins TRBV7-2 and TRBJ2-7, with D possibly matching TRBD2 (5 bases). Germline assignment: CDR1 SGHTA and CDR2 FQGNSA. This CDR3 is built from 13 residues. Trimming pared 5 bases from V and 3 bases from J, leaving 11 bases between. CDR3 nucleotides: TGTGCCAGCAGCCCCGGGATCTTCTACGAGCAGTACTTC. As protein: CASSPGIFYEQYF. The entire variable domain, with the rest obtained from reference TRBV7-2 and TRBJ2-7, is as follows: GAGVSQSPSNKVTEKGKDVELRCDPISGHTALYWYRQSLGQGLEFLIYFQGNSAPDKSGLPSDRFSAERTGGSVSTLTIQRTQQEDSAVYLCASSPGIFYEQYFGPGTRLTVT.

This clonotype came up many times. This chain links TRBV27 with TRBJ1-1; TRBD1 might be the D (6 bases). Germline V lookup: CDR1 MNHEY, CDR2 SMNVEV (reference sequence). V was clipped by 7 bases and J by 4 bases, with 16 bases between them. This CDR3 has 14 residues. The CDR3 reads CASTLSGGGTEAFF. Written as DNA, the CDR3 is TGTGCCAGCACCCTATCTGGGGGCGGCACTGAAGCTTTCTTT.

The chain employs TRBV24-1 and TRBJ2-1; no clear D gene. The V gene lost 0 bases and the J gene lost 3 bases, with 5 bases spanning the gap. This CDR3 region has 14 residues. Per germline, CDR1 KGHDR and CDR2 SFDVKD. DNA for the CDR3: TGTGCCACCAGTGATTTGTCGGACTACAATGAGCAGTTCTTC. It yields the protein CATSDLSDYNEQFF.